The next 14 T cell receptor beta chains were all read from a single sample in a study of cytomegalovirus exposure and HLA in healthy donors. The study ran its PCR with 60 Vbeta and 13 Jbeta primers. Method: immunoSEQ multiplex PCR; TCRdb's copy keeps in-frame clones and lacks some. Seen here are tens of thousands of clones, 70% to 80% observed once, and the top ten hold 6.3%. The specimen sequenced was PBMCs. These receptors all stem from a man aged 45-60 years in good health and CMV-seronegative.

This chain links TRBV11-3 with TRBJ2-1; D gene ambiguous. Germline lookup yields CDR1 SGHNT and CDR2 YENEEA. The CDR3 is 16 amino acids. V lost 4 bases and J 0 bases, leaving 13 bases between the germline ends. The CDR3 nucleotides read TGTGCCAGCAGCTCCAGGTGGGTCAGCTCCTACAATGAGCAGTTCTTC. Amino acids: CASSSRWVSSYNEQFF.

This clone was observed a single time. The same CDR3 can be traced to other DNA sequences in this sample. This chain connects TRBV5-4 to TRBJ2-2; no definite D call. V lost 0 bases to trimming and J lost 2 bases, with 5 bases between them. The CDR3 has 14 amino acids. Germline values: CDR1 SGHNT, CDR2 YYREEE (reference sequence). The DNA of the CDR3 is TGTGCCAGCAGCTTGGACAGAAACACCGGGGAGCTGTTTTTT. Residues: CASSLDRNTGELFF.

The chain joins TRBV29-1 to TRBJ1-1, with D unresolved. The V and J ends lost 6 bases and 1 base respectively, with 12 bases between them. Germline loops: CDR1 SQVTM, CDR2 ANQGSEA. The CDR3 contains 13 residues. CDR3 in DNA: TGCAGCGTGACGGAGGGAAGGAACACTGAAGCTTTCTTT. Translation gives CSVTEGRNTEAFF.

The genes are TRBV5-1 and TRBJ2-1; the D gene is possibly TRBD1 (5 bases). Trimming removed 1 base at V and 1 base at J, with 9 bases between. Germline assignment: CDR1 SGHRS and CDR2 YFSETQ. The CDR3 consists of 15 residues. CDR3 region: CASSLLGPSYNEQFF. The CDR3 coding sequence is TGCGCCAGCAGCTTGCTGGGGCCTTCCTACAATGAGCAGTTCTTC.

A few counts support this clone. This rearrangement joins TRBV7-9 to TRBJ2-3; 7 bases agree with TRBD2. From germline, CDR1 is SEHNR and CDR2 FQNEAQ (reference sequence). The CDR3 length is 16 residues. V trimming: 1 base; J trimming: 0 bases; junction bases outside the gene matches: 4. Here the CDR3 reads CASSLGLAASTDTQYF. CDR3 sequence (DNA): TGTGCCAGCAGCTTAGGGCTAGCGGCTAGCACAGATACGCAGTATTTT.

The genes are TRBV4-2 and TRBJ2-3; 10 nucleotides line up with TRBD2. The germline gives CDR1 LGHNA, CDR2 YNFKEQ. This CDR3 region has 16 residues. The V segment lost 0 bases and the J segment 5 bases; nucleotides outside the gene matches: 5. The CDR3 loop reads CASSQDSSGGKDTQYF. CDR3 DNA sequence: TGTGCCAGCAGCCAAGATTCTAGCGGGGGCAAAGATACGCAGTATTTT.

The V call is TRBV5-1, the J call TRBJ1-1, with D uncertain. V was trimmed by 4 bases and J by 1 base, leaving 11 bases between them. Germline CDR1 is SGHRS and CDR2 is YFSETQ. The CDR3 length is 14 residues. CDR3 DNA sequence: TGCGCCAGCAGCCCACGCCCCGGGAACACTGAAGCTTTCTTT. Its protein product is CASSPRPGNTEAFF.

The rearrangement joins TRBV2 to TRBJ2-1, with TRBD1 matching 10 bases. The germline CDR1 and CDR2 sequences are SNHLY and FYNNEI. The CDR3 totals 15 residues. V was clipped by 6 bases and J by 7 bases; unmatched bases: 9. The CDR3 DNA follows: TGTGCCAGCAGGGGCACGGGACAGGGGCGGAATGAGCAGTTCTTC. Its translation: CASRGTGQGRNEQFF.

V usage is TRBV30 and J usage is TRBJ2-5; 8 bases fit TRBD1. J lost 5 bases, V lost 6 bases, and 11 bases had no gene match. The CDR3 length is 14 residues. From germline, CDR1 is GTSNPN and CDR2 SVGIG (reference sequence). The CDR3 DNA follows: TGTGCCTGTTCCCGGACAGGGCCGATGGAGACCCAGTACTTC. Its translation is CACSRTGPMETQYF.

V gene TRBV11-2 combines with J gene TRBJ2-1; 8 bases line up with TRBD2. The V gene end was trimmed by 5 bases and the J gene end by 4 bases; junction bases not matched to a gene: 7. The CDR3 extends over 15 amino acids. Germline CDR1 and CDR2: SGHAT and FQNNGV. The CDR3 loop is CASSQYTGGYNEQFF. The CDR3 nucleotides read TGTGCCAGCAGCCAATATACGGGAGGGTACAATGAGCAGTTCTTC. Together with reference TRBV11-2 and TRBJ2-1, the CDR3 gives the full variable domain: EAGVAQSPRYKIIEKRQSVAFWCNPISGHATLYWYQQILGQGPKLLIQFQNNGVVDDSQLPKDRFSAERLKGVDSTLKIQPAKLEDSAVYLCASSQYTGGYNEQFFGPGTRLTVL.

The rearrangement joins TRBV6-5 to TRBJ2-1; D remains ambiguous. Trimming pared 5 bases from V and 10 bases from J, leaving 15 bases between. CDR3 length: 13 residues. Germline assignment: CDR1 MNHEY and CDR2 SVGAGI. CDR3 sequence (DNA): TGTGCCAGCAGTGAGTACCGGTCCTACGAGCAGTTCTTC. Its translation: CASSEYRSYEQFF.

The chain carries TRBV25-1 and TRBJ2-1; 12 nucleotides match TRBD2. Trimming at V came to 3 bases and at J to 9 bases, leaving 9 bases not matched to a gene. The CDR3 runs to 16 residues. Per the germline V gene, CDR1 is MGHDK and CDR2 is SYGVNS. The CDR3 spells CASSEWASGRAIEQFF. The CDR3 DNA reads TGTGCCAGCAGTGAGTGGGCTAGCGGGAGGGCCATTGAGCAGTTCTTC.

The chain uses TRBV7-8 and TRBJ1-2; tentative D call: TRBD1 (5 bases). The ends were cut back, 0 bases at V and 4 bases at J, with 12 bases in the middle. The CDR3 extends over 15 amino acids. CDR1 is SGHVS, CDR2 FQNEAQ, per germline. The CDR3 DNA follows: TGTGCCAGCAGCTTAGCGTGGGGGGACGTCTATGGCTACACCTTC. The encoded protein is CASSLAWGDVYGYTF. The variable domain in full, completed from reference TRBV7-8 and TRBJ1-2, reads GAGVSQSPRYKVAKRGQDVALRCDPISGHVSLFWYQQALGQGPEFLTYFQNEAQLDKSGLPSDRFFAERPEGSVSTLKIQRTQQEDSAVYLCASSLAWGDVYGYTFGSGTRLTVV.

The gene calls are TRBV20-1 and TRBJ2-7; D is unclear. This CDR3 is 10 amino acids long. From germline, CDR1 is DFQATT and CDR2 SNEGSKA (reference sequence). Between the trimmed V and J ends, which lost 3 bases and 4 bases, there was a span of 4 bases. The CDR3 DNA is TGCAGTGCTAGTTTATACGAGCAGTACTTC. Protein product: CSASLYEQYF.